This entry is about one TCR beta chain. Its cognate antigen is unknown. This record comes from a study of cytomegalovirus exposure and HLA in healthy donors. Across the study: In terms of ancestry, the Caucasian-associated cluster contained about four fifths of the approximately 420 genotyped donors.

General study findings and limits: Analysis was carried out at a later point, and it linked a missense DCLRE1C variant to TCR beta V- and J-gene trimming.

The germline V gene encodes CDR1 MGHDK and CDR2 SYGVNS. V was pared by 6 bases and J by 7 bases, with 9 bases of the junction left unmatched. The CDR3 contains 16 residues. The donors, nominally healthy at sampling, likely had unrecorded immune exposures. PCR involved 60 Vbeta and 13 Jbeta primers. The method was immunoSEQ multiplex PCR; TCRdb's version includes in-frame clones alone and lacks a portion of them. The sample comprises under 200,000 clones, roughly four fifths of which are singletons, and roughly 0.5% rests with the top ten. The TCR originated in a woman in her 50s in good health and CMV-seronegative. Material for sequencing was PBMCs. The rearrangement uses TRBV25-1 and TRBJ2-2; 12 bases fit TRBD2. CDR3: CASRAPSGRAGGELFF. The CDR3 coding sequence is TGTGCCAGCAGAGCACCTAGCGGGAGGGCCGGCGGGGAGCTGTTTTTT. The complete variable domain, with remaining parts taken from reference TRBV25-1 and TRBJ2-2, reads EADIYQTPRYLVIGTGKKITLECSQTMGHDKMYWYQQDPGMELHLIHYSYGVNSTEKGDLSSESTVSRIRTEHFPLTLESARPSHTSQYLCASRAPSGRAGGELFFGEGSRLTVL.